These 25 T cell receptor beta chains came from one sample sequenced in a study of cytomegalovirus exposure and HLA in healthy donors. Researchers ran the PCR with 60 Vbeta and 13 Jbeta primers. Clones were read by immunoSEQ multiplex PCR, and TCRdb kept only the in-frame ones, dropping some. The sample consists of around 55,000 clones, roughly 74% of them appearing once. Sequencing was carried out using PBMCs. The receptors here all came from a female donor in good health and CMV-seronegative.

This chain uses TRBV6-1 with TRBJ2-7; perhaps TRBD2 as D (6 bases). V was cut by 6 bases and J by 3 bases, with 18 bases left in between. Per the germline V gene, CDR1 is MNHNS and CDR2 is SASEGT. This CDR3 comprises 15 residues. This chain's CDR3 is CASRKVGGSDYEQYF. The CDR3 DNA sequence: TGTGCCAGCAGAAAGGTGGGGGGAAGCGACTACGAGCAGTACTTC.

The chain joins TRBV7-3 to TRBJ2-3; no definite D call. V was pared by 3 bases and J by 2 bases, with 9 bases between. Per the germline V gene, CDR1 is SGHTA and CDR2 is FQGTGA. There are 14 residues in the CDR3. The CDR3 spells CASSFGGATDTQYF. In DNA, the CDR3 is TGTGCCAGCAGCTTCGGCGGAGCCACAGATACGCAGTATTTT.

The chain's CDR3 is CASSNPVRTGEYSANYGYTF. The CDR3 DNA reads TGTGCCAGCAGCAATCCCGTGAGGACAGGGGAGTACTCAGCTAACTATGGCTACACCTTC. This chain uses TRBV9 with TRBJ1-2; 9 bases align to TRBD1. CDR1 and CDR2 from the germline V gene are SGDLS and YYNGEE. This CDR3 region has 20 residues. J gave up 0 bases and V 4 bases, and 19 bases lay outside the gene matches.

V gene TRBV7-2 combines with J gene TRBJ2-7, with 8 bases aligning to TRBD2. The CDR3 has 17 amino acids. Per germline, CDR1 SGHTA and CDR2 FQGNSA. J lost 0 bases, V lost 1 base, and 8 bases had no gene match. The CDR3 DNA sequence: TGTGCCAGCAGCTTAGTCGGGTGGCGGGGGGCCTCCTACGAGCAGTACTTC. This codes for CASSLVGWRGASYEQYF.

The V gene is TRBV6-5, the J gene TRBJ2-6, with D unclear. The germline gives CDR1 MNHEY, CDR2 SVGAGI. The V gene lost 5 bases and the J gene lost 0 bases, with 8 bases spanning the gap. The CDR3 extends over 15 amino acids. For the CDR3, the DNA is TGTGCCAGCAGTATACAGAGCTCTGGGGCCAACGTCCTGACTTTC. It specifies CASSIQSSGANVLTF.

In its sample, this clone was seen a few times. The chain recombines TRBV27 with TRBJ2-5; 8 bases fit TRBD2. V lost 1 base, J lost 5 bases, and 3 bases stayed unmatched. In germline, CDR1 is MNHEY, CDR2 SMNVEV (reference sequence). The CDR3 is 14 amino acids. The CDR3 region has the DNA TGTGCCAGCAGTTTATTGCCGGGGGGGGAGACCCAGTACTTC. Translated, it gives CASSLLPGGETQYF.

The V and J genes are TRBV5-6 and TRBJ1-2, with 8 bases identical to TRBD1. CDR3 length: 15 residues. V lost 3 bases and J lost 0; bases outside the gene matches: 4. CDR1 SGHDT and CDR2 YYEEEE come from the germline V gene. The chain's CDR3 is CASSSGTGTNYGYTF. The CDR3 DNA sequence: TGTGCCAGCAGCTCCGGGACAGGCACTAACTATGGCTACACCTTC.

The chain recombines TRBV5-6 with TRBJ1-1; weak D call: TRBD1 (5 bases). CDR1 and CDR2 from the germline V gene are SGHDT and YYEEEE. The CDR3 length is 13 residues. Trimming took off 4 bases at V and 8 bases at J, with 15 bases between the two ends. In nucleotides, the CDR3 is TGTGCCAGCAGCCCGGCCCGAGGACAAGAAGCTTTCTTT. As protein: CASSPARGQEAFF.

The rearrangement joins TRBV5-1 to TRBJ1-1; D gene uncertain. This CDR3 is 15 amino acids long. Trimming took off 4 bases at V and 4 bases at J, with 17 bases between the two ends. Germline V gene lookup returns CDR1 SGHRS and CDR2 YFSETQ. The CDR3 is CASSQTAGVRTEAFF. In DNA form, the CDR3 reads TGCGCCAGCAGCCAGACCGCGGGCGTCCGCACTGAAGCTTTCTTT.

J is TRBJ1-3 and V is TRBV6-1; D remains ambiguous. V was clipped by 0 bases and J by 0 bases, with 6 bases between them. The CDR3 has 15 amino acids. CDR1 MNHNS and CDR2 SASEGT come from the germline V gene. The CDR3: CASSEAADSGNTIYF. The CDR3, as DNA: TGTGCCAGCAGTGAAGCAGCGGACTCTGGAAACACCATATATTTT.

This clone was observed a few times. Written as DNA, the CDR3 is TGTGCCAGCAGCTTTCCCTGGACAGGGATAAACACCGGGGAGCTGTTTTTT. Translating it yields CASSFPWTGINTGELFF. The chain combines TRBV11-2 with TRBJ2-2, with 8 bases identical to TRBD1. Germline CDR1 and CDR2: SGHAT and FQNNGV. CDR3 length: 17 amino acids. Trimming at V came to 3 bases and at J to 2 bases, leaving 8 bases not matched to a gene.

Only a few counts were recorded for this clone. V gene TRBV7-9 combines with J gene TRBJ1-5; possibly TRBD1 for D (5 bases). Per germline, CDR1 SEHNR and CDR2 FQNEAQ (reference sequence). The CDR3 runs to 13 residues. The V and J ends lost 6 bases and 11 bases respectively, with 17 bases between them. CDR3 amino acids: CASSLRGEEAQHF. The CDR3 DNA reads TGTGCCAGCAGTTTGCGGGGCGAGGAGGCCCAGCATTTT. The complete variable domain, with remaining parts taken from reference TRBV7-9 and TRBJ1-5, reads DTGVSQNPRHKITKRGQNVTFRCDPISEHNRLYWYRQTLGQGPEFLTYFQNEAQLEKSRLLSDRFSAERPKGSFSTLEIQRTEQGDSAMYLCASSLRGEEAQHFGDGTRLSIL.

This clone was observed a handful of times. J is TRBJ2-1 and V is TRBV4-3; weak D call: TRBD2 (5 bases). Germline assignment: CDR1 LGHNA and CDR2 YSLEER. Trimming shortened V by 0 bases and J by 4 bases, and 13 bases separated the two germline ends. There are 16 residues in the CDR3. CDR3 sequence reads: CASSQEGRTYYNEQFF. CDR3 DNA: TGCGCCAGCAGCCAAGAAGGGAGAACCTATTACAATGAGCAGTTCTTC.

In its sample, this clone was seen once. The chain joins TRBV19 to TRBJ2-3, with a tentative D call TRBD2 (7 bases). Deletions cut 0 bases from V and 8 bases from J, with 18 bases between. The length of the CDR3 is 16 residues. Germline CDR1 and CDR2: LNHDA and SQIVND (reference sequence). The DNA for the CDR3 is TGTGCCAGTAGTATAGAGGGGGGGCTCCAACCAGGTACGCAGTATTTT. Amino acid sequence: CASSIEGGLQPGTQYF.

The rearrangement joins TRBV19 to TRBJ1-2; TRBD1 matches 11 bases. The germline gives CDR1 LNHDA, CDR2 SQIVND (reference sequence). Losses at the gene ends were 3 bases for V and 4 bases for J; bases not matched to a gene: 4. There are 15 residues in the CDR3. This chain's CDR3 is CASSIIGTGGYGYTF. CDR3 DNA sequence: TGTGCCAGTAGTATTATTGGGACAGGGGGCTATGGCTACACCTTC.

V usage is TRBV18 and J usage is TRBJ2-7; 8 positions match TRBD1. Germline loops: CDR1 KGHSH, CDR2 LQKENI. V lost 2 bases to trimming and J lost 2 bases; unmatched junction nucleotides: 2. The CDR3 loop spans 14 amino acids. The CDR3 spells CASSPGTGTYEQYF. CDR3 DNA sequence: TGTGCCAGCTCACCAGGGACAGGAACCTACGAGCAGTACTTC.

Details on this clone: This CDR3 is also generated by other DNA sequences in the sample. CDR3 in amino acids: CASSASSTDTQYF. CDR3 in DNA: TGTGCCAGCAGCGCCTCTAGCACAGATACGCAGTATTTT. The rearrangement joins TRBV9 to TRBJ2-3; no clear D. Germline assignment: CDR1 SGDLS and CDR2 YYNGEE. V was trimmed by 3 bases and J by 0 bases, leaving 5 bases between them. The CDR3 length is 13 residues. Full variable domain (remainder filled in from reference TRBV9 and TRBJ2-3): DSGVTQTPKHLITATGQRVTLRCSPRSGDLSVYWYQQSLDQGLQFLIQYYNGEERAKGNILERFSAQQFPDLHSELNLSSLELGDSALYFCASSASSTDTQYFGPGTRLTVL.

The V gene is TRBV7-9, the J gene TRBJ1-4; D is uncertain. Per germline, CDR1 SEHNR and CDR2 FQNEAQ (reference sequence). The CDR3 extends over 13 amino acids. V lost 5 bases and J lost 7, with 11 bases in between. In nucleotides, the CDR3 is TGTGCCAGCAGCCCTGGGCCACGTGAAAAACTGTTTTTT. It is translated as CASSPGPREKLFF.

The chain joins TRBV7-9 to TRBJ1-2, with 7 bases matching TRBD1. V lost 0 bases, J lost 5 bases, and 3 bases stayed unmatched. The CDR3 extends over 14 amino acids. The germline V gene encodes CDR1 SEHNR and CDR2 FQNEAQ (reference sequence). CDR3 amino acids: CASSLAGTAYGYTF. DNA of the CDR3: TGTGCCAGCAGCTTAGCTGGGACAGCATATGGCTACACCTTC.

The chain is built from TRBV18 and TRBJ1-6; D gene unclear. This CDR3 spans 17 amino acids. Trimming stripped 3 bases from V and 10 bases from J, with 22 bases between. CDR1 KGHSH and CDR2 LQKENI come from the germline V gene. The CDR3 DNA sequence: TGTGCCAGCTCACCTACGGTATCGGGGATTAACAGCTCACCCCTCCACTTT. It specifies CASSPTVSGINSSPLHF.

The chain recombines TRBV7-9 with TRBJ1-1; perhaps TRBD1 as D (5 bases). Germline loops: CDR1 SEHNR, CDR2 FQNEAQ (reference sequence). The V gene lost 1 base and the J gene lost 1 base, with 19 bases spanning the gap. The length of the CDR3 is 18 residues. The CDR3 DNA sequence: TGTGCCAGCAGCTTAGGGGGGGTGGGGCTTCAAGGGAACACTGAAGCTTTCTTT. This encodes CASSLGGVGLQGNTEAFF.

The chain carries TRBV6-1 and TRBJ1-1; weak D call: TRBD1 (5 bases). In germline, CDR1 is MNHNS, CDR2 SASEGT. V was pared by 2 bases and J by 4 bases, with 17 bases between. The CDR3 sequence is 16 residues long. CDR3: CASSEFDGGGITEAFF. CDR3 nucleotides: TGTGCCAGCAGTGAATTTGACGGGGGGGGGATCACTGAAGCTTTCTTT.

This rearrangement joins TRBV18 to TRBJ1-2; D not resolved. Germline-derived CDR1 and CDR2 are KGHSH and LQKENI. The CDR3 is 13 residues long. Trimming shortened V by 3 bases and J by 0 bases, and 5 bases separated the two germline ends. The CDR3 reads CASSPGSNYGYTF. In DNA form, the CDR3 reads TGTGCCAGCTCACCGGGCTCTAACTATGGCTACACCTTC.

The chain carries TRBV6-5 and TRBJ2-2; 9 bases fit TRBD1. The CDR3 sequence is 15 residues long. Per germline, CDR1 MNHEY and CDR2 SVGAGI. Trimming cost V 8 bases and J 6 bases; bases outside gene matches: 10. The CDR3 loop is CASQPGQGRPGELFF. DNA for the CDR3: TGTGCCAGCCAACCGGGACAGGGCCGGCCCGGGGAGCTGTTTTTT.

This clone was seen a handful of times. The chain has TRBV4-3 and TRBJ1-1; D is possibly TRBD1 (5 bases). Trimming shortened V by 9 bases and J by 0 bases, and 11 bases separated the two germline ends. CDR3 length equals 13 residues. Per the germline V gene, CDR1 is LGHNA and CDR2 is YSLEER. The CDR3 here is CASGNRLNTEAFF. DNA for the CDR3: TGCGCCAGTGGCAACAGGCTGAACACTGAAGCTTTCTTT.